Following are 13 T cell receptor beta chains from one sample sequenced in a study of early T cells in non-severe SARS-CoV-2 infection. TCRdb reprocessed the 5' RACE reads with MiXCR, giving one entry per CDR3 protein. The sample has roughly 63,000 distinct CDR3 sequences; 13% are singletons. Sequencing was performed on whole blood. The source is an adult who was a healthcare worker with PCR-confirmed SARS-CoV-2 infection or an uninfected control (not recorded which).

Worth noting for this clonotype: This may be a read error: a much more frequent sequence differs by one nucleotide. The chain has TRBV18 and TRBJ1-3; D call uncertain. Germline V lookup: CDR1 KGHSH, CDR2 LQKENI. Trimming stripped 2 bases from V and 2 bases from J, with 4 bases between. The CDR3 consists of 13 residues. Here the CDR3 reads CASSPVAGNTIYF. The CDR3 DNA reads TGTGCCAGCTCACCAGTGGCTGGAAACACCATATATTTT.

This clonotype was detected ten times or more. The chain is built from TRBV5-8 and TRBJ1-6; 9 bases fit TRBD1. The CDR3 has 14 residues. The J segment lost 10 bases and the V segment lost 7 bases, leaving 9 bases of the junction unmatched. Germline assignment: CDR1 SGHTS and CDR2 YDEGEE. The CDR3 DNA follows: TGTGCCAGCCGAGGTAACAGGGGGCCCTCACCCCTCCACTTT. Protein: CASRGNRGPSPLHF.

This clonotype was observed at least ten times. CDR3 region: CASRQQDHNQPQHF. CDR3 sequence (DNA): TGTGCAAGTCGCCAACAGGACCACAATCAGCCCCAGCATTTT. This chain joins TRBV12-2 and TRBJ1-5; the table's TRBD1 call for D was not verified on the DNA. TRBV12-2 is classified as a pseudogene. The CDR3 runs 14 residues.

There are a few counts of this clonotype. This chain uses TRBV30 with TRBJ2-2; TRBD1 might be the D (6 bases). V shed 1 base and J shed 0 bases, with 12 bases lying between them. From germline, CDR1 is GTSNPN and CDR2 SVGIG (reference sequence). The CDR3 loop spans 16 amino acids. DNA for the CDR3: TGTGCCTGGAGTGGGCCCGGGACAACGAACACCGGGGAGCTGTTTTTT. Protein product: CAWSGPGTTNTGELFF. Based on the CDR3 plus reference TRBV30 and TRBJ2-2, the full variable domain is SQTIHQWPATLVQPVGSPLSLECTVEGTSNPNLYWYRQAAGRGLQLLFYSVGIGQISSEVPQNLSASRPQDRQFILSSKKLLLSDSGFYLCAWSGPGTTNTGELFFGEGSRLTVL.

The chain recombines TRBV6-6 with TRBJ2-7, with 9 nucleotides matching TRBD2. In germline, CDR1 is MNHNY, CDR2 SVGAGI (reference sequence). Trimming took 7 bases from V and 1 from J; bases not matched to a gene: 5. This CDR3 contains 14 residues. CDR3 nucleotide sequence: TGTGCCAGCACCCCAGCGGGGGGTTCCTACGAGCAGTACTTC. This gives the protein CASTPAGGSYEQYF.

Ten or more counts support this clonotype. The chain uses TRBV7-9 and TRBJ2-7, with unresolved D. V was clipped by 5 bases and J by 6 bases, with 11 bases between them. Germline CDR1 and CDR2: SEHNR and FQNEAQ (reference sequence). The CDR3 spans 12 residues. The CDR3 region has the DNA TGTGCCAGCAGCCCGGGCATTCTCGAGCAGTACTTC. Translating gives CASSPGILEQYF.

The V gene is TRBV7-2, the J gene TRBJ1-5; D gene ambiguous. V shed 8 bases and J shed 7 bases, with 12 bases lying between them. This CDR3 has 12 residues. CDR1 is SGHTA and CDR2 is FQGNSA in the germline V gene. The CDR3 DNA sequence: TGTGCCAGCGCCCCCCCCGGACAGCCCCAGCATTTT. This sequence encodes CASAPPGQPQHF. Supplemented by reference TRBV7-2 and TRBJ1-5, the full variable domain reads GAGVSQSPSNKVTEKGKDVELRCDPISGHTALYWYRQSLGQGLEFLIYFQGNSAPDKSGLPSDRFSAERTGGSVSTLTIQRTQQEDSAVYLCASAPPGQPQHFGDGTRLSIL.

This clonotype showed up many times. This sequence joins TRBV11-2 and TRBJ2-4; no definite D call. Trimming pared 0 bases from V and 6 bases from J, leaving 9 bases between. The CDR3 has 14 residues. The V gene's germline CDR1 is SGHAT and CDR2 FQNNGV. CDR3 sequence (DNA): TGTGCCAGCAGCTTAGAGGCAGCAGTAAACATTCAGTACTTC. As protein: CASSLEAAVNIQYF.

This clonotype has more than one count but fewer than ten. The V and J genes are TRBV2 and TRBJ2-7; D is ambiguous. V gave up 6 bases and J gave up 2 bases, with 11 bases separating them. The length of the CDR3 is 13 residues. Germline V gene lookup returns CDR1 SNHLY and CDR2 FYNNEI. CDR3 nucleotide sequence: TGTGCCAGCAGGGATCCGGAGCCCTACGAGCAGTACTTC. Translation: CASRDPEPYEQYF.

This clonotype was detected many times. The rearrangement links TRBV6-1 to TRBJ2-1, with D perhaps TRBD2 (5 bases). V was shortened by 10 bases and J by 8 bases, with 15 bases between the two germline ends. The length of the CDR3 is 12 residues. In germline, CDR1 is MNHNS, CDR2 SASEGT. CDR3: CATSGLRDEQFF. DNA of the CDR3: TGTGCCACCTCCGGACTCCGGGATGAGCAGTTCTTC.

This clonotype appeared many times. This chain links TRBV13 with TRBJ1-1; tentative D call: TRBD1 (5 bases). The CDR3 contains 13 residues. Trimming removed 5 bases from V and 0 bases from J, with 7 bases in between. Germline assignment: CDR1 PRHDT and CDR2 FYEKMQ (reference sequence). DNA of the CDR3: TGTGCCAGCAGCCAGGGCGTGAACACTGAAGCTTTCTTT. Translated, it gives CASSQGVNTEAFF.

The V gene is TRBV5-1, the J gene TRBJ2-3; D is possibly TRBD1 (6 bases). Between the trimmed V and J ends, which lost 2 bases and 9 bases, there was a span of 7 bases. The germline V gene has CDR1 SGHRS and CDR2 YFSETQ. CDR3 length: 11 amino acids. The CDR3 loop reads CASSLTGTQYF. CDR3 DNA: TGCGCCAGCAGCTTAACAGGGACGCAGTATTTT.

This clonotype was picked up many times. V gene TRBV12-3 or TRBV12-4 combines with J gene TRBJ2-5, with no clear D. The CDR3 spans 13 residues. Trimming removed 2 bases at V and 4 bases at J, with 8 bases between. The DNA of the CDR3 is TGTGCCAGCAGTTTAATGGGTGGAGAGACCCAGTACTTC. This sequence encodes CASSLMGGETQYF.